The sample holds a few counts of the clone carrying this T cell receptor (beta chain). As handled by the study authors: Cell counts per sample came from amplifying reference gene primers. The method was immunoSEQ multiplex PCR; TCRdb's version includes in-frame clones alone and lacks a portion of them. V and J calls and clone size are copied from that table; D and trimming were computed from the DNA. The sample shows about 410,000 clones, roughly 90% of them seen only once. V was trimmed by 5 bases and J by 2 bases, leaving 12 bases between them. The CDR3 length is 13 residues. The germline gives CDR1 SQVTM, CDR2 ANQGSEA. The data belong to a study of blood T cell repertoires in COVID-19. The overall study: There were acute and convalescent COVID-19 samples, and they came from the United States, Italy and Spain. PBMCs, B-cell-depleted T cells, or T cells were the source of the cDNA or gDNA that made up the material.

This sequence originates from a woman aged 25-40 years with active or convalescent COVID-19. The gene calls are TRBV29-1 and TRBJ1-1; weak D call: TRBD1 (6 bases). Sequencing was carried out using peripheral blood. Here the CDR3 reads CSVTGTANTEAFF. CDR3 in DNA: TGCAGCGTTACAGGGACGGCAAACACTGAAGCTTTCTTT.